This T cell receptor beta chain is drawn from a study of beta chain features in type 1 diabetes. General study findings and limits: Insertions at VDJ junctions were less frequent in type 1 diabetes patients. These patients also deleted more nucleotides at the same junctions. All four CD4+ subsets from Type 1 diabetes patients carried moderately but significantly shorter TCRB CDR3s.

CD45RO/CCR7/CD25/CD127/CD95/CD27 sorting isolated CD4+ naive, central memory, regulatory and stem cell-like memory cells. The investigators reverse transcribed all of the isolated RNA, so they sequenced expressed TCRB transcripts. Naive, central memory and regulatory T cell samples yielded around 3.9 million reads on average. Produced via immunoSEQ multiplex PCR; TCRdb's table is partial and in-frame only. The data show hundreds of thousands of clones, with approximately 28% seen just once and about 0.065% held by the top ten. For this clone: Its antigen is unidentified.

The junction had 14 bases not matched to a gene; V was cut back by 5 bases and J by 7 bases. Germline CDR1 SGHAT, CDR2 FQNNGV. This CDR3 comprises 16 residues. The sample taken for sequencing was naive CD4+ T cells from blood. The clonotype comes from a man aged 18 to 29 in good health. The rearrangement joins TRBV11-2 to TRBJ2-3; TRBD1 agrees at 8 bases. CDR3: CASSHELQGAFNTQYF. CDR3 bases: TGTGCCAGCAGCCACGAACTCCAGGGGGCATTTAATACGCAGTATTTT.